This TCR beta chain emerged from a study of CD8 T cells in ankylosing spondylitis. Germline CDR1 is SGHRS and CDR2 is YFSETQ. V was pared by 4 bases and J by 8 bases, with 7 bases of the junction left unmatched. There are 14 residues in the CDR3. With molecular barcodes, quantitative 5'-RACE was used to make the TCR beta libraries. Via MiXCR, TCRdb re-called the 5' RACE reads, giving one row per CDR3 protein. This sample has 700,000 to 850,000 distinct CDR3 sequences; 10% to 15% occur once, and the top ten carry just over 0.5%. Comment on this clonotype: Its antigen is unidentified.

Notes on the study in general: For ankylosing spondylitis blood, a TCR beta motif of seven to nine highly homologous variants appeared characteristic. Reportedly, matched ankylosing spondylitis synovial fluid was significantly enriched for disease-linked clones. Disease-linked clones proved CD8+ and comparatively uncommon in peripheral blood.

What was sequenced was blood, either unsorted or a sorted T cell fraction (not recorded which). This clonotype was obtained from a male donor with ankylosing spondylitis. The V call is TRBV5-1, the J call TRBJ2-1, with TRBD1 identical over 9 bases. The CDR3 spells CASSAPGQGDEQFF. The CDR3 coding sequence is TGCGCCAGCAGCGCACCGGGACAGGGAGATGAGCAGTTCTTC.